The sequence of this T cell receptor (beta chain) was determined in a study of T-cell reconstitution after alpha-beta-depleted transplantation in children. Study outcomes and limitations: T-cell numbers and diversity, one year after transplant, stemmed largely from T cells that were newly produced.

The table lists this clonotype with many counts. Its antigen is unidentified. The authors prepared the TCRbeta library with unique molecular identifiers. In TCRdb, the PCR reads were re-called with MiXCR into one record per CDR3 protein. The sample yields 330,000 or so distinct CDR3 sequences, nearly 8% seen once. Per germline, CDR1 MDHEN and CDR2 SYDVKM. The CDR3 loop spans 15 amino acids. The J segment lost 2 bases and the V segment lost 4 bases, leaving 7 bases of the junction unmatched. The source of this sequence is a female patient under 10 years old who had a stem cell transplant for Fanconi anemia, so the T cells may come from the graft donor. The sequences come from peripheral blood, collected 360 days after TCRalphabeta/CD19-depleted stem cell transplant. This rearrangement joins TRBV28 to TRBJ2-7; 8 bases are shared with TRBD1. The CDR3 reads CASSSKTGQAYEQYF. Written as DNA, the CDR3 is TGTGCCAGCAGTTCCAAAACGGGACAGGCCTACGAGCAGTACTTC.